The present TCR beta chain was sequenced within a study of early T cells in non-severe SARS-CoV-2 infection. The wider study: Investigators sequenced bulk RNA drawn from unsorted whole blood, and chains remained unpaired. Points from the study as a whole: Private and CD4 specificities were missed by VDJdb matching, skewed to anti-spike CD8.

Worth noting for this clonotype: Its antigen is still unknown.

The TCR library protocol was used to attach unique molecular identifiers. These identifiers were attached to individual cDNA molecules. Via MiXCR, TCRdb re-called the 5' RACE reads, giving one row per CDR3 protein. The table lists under 85,000 distinct CDR3 sequences, over 10% of them singletons, with about 2.7% in the top ten. V lost 5 bases, J lost 8 bases, and 8 bases stayed unmatched. Germline CDR1 reads SGHNT; CDR2 reads YENEEA. There are 15 residues in the CDR3. V usage is TRBV11-3 and J usage is TRBJ2-1; 11 bases fit TRBD2. Sequenced material: whole blood. The clonotype originates from an adult who was a healthcare worker with PCR-confirmed SARS-CoV-2 infection or an uninfected control (not recorded which). The CDR3 spells CASSRYSGGADEQFF. Written as DNA, the CDR3 is TGTGCCAGCAGCCGTTATAGCGGGGGGGCGGATGAGCAGTTCTTC.